These 10 T cell receptor beta chains were all obtained from the same sample, sequenced in a study of OX40 agonist ivuxolimab in advanced cancers. Only in-frame clones appear in the TCRdb table, and some are missing; sequencing was by immunoSEQ multiplex PCR. The sample lists tens of thousands of clones; 85% were seen once. The source material was CD4+ or CD8+ T cells sorted from blood, sampled in a trial of the OX40 agonist ivuxolimab. All receptors come from an adult with an advanced solid tumor such as melanoma, head and neck, liver or kidney cancer.

The chain joins TRBV6-5 to TRBJ2-5; possibly TRBD1 for D (6 bases). This CDR3 has 14 amino acids. Trimming stripped 2 bases from V and 2 bases from J, with 9 bases between. Germline V lookup: CDR1 MNHEY, CDR2 SVGAGI. The DNA for the CDR3 is TGTGCCAGCAGTTACGCAGGGGCACAAGAGACCCAGTACTTC. Protein product: CASSYAGAQETQYF.

V usage is TRBV29-1 and J usage is TRBJ2-1; no firm D call. The CDR3 totals 13 residues. From germline, CDR1 is SQVTM and CDR2 ANQGSEA. Trimming removed 4 bases from V and 0 bases from J, with 7 bases in between. Written as DNA, the CDR3 is TGCAGCGTTGTTTTGTTCTCCTACAATGAGCAGTTCTTC. Protein: CSVVLFSYNEQFF.

The chain has TRBV30 and TRBJ1-3, with D uncertain. The CDR3 contains 13 residues. Per germline, CDR1 GTSNPN and CDR2 SVGIG (reference sequence). V was clipped by 2 bases and J by 4 bases, with 9 bases between them. The CDR3 coding sequence is TGTGCCTGGAGTTTGGGAGCCGGAAACACCATATATTTT. Its protein product is CAWSLGAGNTIYF.

The chain links TRBV5-6 to TRBJ2-4; 7 bases align to TRBD2. CDR1 SGHDT and CDR2 YYEEEE come from the germline V gene. The CDR3 sequence is 15 residues long. The J segment lost 5 bases and the V segment lost 5 bases, leaving 10 bases of the junction unmatched. The CDR3 reads CASREIGGSQNIQYF. In DNA, the CDR3 is TGTGCCAGCAGAGAGATCGGGGGGTCGCAAAACATTCAGTACTTC.

The V and J genes are TRBV6-6 and TRBJ2-5; no clear D gene. Germline CDR1 is MNHNY and CDR2 is SVGAGI (reference sequence). CDR3 length equals 11 residues. Between the trimmed V and J ends, which lost 2 bases and 5 bases, there was a span of 3 bases. CDR3 in DNA: TGTGCCAGCAGTTACGTGGAGACCCAGTACTTC. Translated, it gives CASSYVETQYF.

This rearrangement joins TRBV30 to TRBJ2-3; TRBD2 matches at 12 bases. This CDR3 contains 15 residues. Trimming at V came to 0 bases and at J to 4 bases, leaving 2 bases not matched to a gene. Per germline, CDR1 GTSNPN and CDR2 SVGIG (reference sequence). CDR3 sequence: CAWSVLAGGADTQYF. The CDR3 DNA sequence: TGTGCCTGGAGTGTACTAGCGGGAGGTGCAGATACGCAGTATTTT.

J is TRBJ2-2 and V is TRBV5-1; the match to TRBD1 covers 7 bases. V shed 2 bases, J shed 7 bases, and the junction held 2 bases outside the gene matches. Germline values: CDR1 SGHRS, CDR2 YFSETQ. The CDR3 spans 13 residues. CDR3 region: CASSLQGIGELFF. The CDR3 bases are TGCGCCAGCAGCTTACAGGGGATCGGGGAGCTGTTTTTT. The full variable domain, completed using reference TRBV5-1 and TRBJ2-2, is KAGVTQTPRYLIKTRGQQVTLSCSPISGHRSVSWYQQTPGQGLQFLFEYFSETQRNKGNFPGRFSGRQFSNSRSEMNVSTLELGDSALYLCASSLQGIGELFFGEGSRLTVL.

The rearrangement joins TRBV5-1 to TRBJ2-1, with D maybe TRBD1 (6 bases). V lost 0 bases and J 5 bases, leaving 15 bases between the germline ends. In germline, CDR1 is SGHRS, CDR2 YFSETQ. The CDR3 runs 16 residues. The CDR3 protein is CASSLGTVRGNNEQFF. CDR3 nucleotides: TGCGCCAGCAGCTTGGGGACAGTCCGAGGGAACAATGAGCAGTTCTTC. Full variable domain (remainder filled in from reference TRBV5-1 and TRBJ2-1): KAGVTQTPRYLIKTRGQQVTLSCSPISGHRSVSWYQQTPGQGLQFLFEYFSETQRNKGNFPGRFSGRQFSNSRSEMNVSTLELGDSALYLCASSLGTVRGNNEQFFGPGTRLTVL.

The chain employs TRBV2 and TRBJ1-4; D is uncertain. This CDR3 has 16 amino acids. Germline V CDR1 and CDR2: SNHLY, FYNNEI. V gave up 6 bases and J gave up 5 bases, with 19 bases separating them. As DNA, the CDR3 is TGTGCCAGCAGCTCCCCACGGACTTTGGGGAATGAAAAACTGTTTTTT. Residues: CASSSPRTLGNEKLFF.

The chain combines TRBV5-1 with TRBJ1-5; 10 positions match TRBD1. This CDR3 is built from 17 residues. Germline lookup yields CDR1 SGHRS and CDR2 YFSETQ. The J segment lost 2 bases and the V segment lost 3 bases, leaving 8 bases of the junction unmatched. The CDR3 loop is CASSSRDRGLGNQPQHF. The CDR3 DNA reads as TGCGCCAGCAGCTCCCGGGACAGGGGTTTGGGCAATCAGCCCCAGCATTTT.